The clone carrying this T cell receptor (beta chain) was seen a handful of times. Its antigen is unidentified. This entry comes from a study of human T cells and chemical hapten exposure. Across the study: Sensitization applied 2% DPC to roughly 2 cm by roughly 2 cm of upper inner arm skin. The variation in per-sample TCR yields arose mainly from small differences in pooled library volumes.

Regarding time point: patch test 2, 6 weeks after DPC sensitization. Treatment of the sample: therapeutic diphenylcyclopropenone sensitization with weekly scalp DPC. Whole-study findings and limits: While controls formed fewer of them, expanded TCRs formed significantly more large CDR3 similarity clusters. Having alopecia, the donors may differ immunologically from healthy people.

MiXCR was run by TCRdb on the RACE reads, yielding one entry per CDR3 protein. The sample consists of roughly 69,000 distinct CDR3 sequences, 10% of them appearing once. The germline V gene has CDR1 SGDLS and CDR2 YYNGEE. This CDR3 has 13 residues. Between the trimmed V and J ends, which lost 1 base and 5 bases, there was a span of 7 bases. The gene calls are TRBV9 and TRBJ2-1, with D maybe TRBD2 (5 bases). The source was whole blood, collected in connection with sensitization to the hapten diphenylcyclopropenone (DPC). This TCR derives from a woman aged 50 to 65 with alopecia areata. Some clones in this sample may be carry-over from other donors' samples. The CDR3 spells CASSVHGDNEQFF. The DNA of the CDR3 is TGTGCCAGCAGCGTACACGGGGACAATGAGCAGTTCTTC.